This T cell receptor (beta chain) derives from a study of shared T cell receptors in the human thymus. CDR3 length: 13 residues. With 5 bases removed from V and 0 bases from J, the gap between germline ends came to 7 bases. In germline, CDR1 is LNHDA, CDR2 SQIVND (reference sequence). TCRdb's table, derived via immunoSEQ multiplex PCR, lists solely in-frame clones and lacks some. The sample has 650,000 to 950,000 clones, over 75% seen once. This sample was also put to use in a study of human thymus T cells. From that second work: All donors were healthy Finnish infants who were undergoing corrective surgery to treat congenital heart defects. The source of the thymus tissue was resections taken during corrective heart surgery.

Sequenced input: thymocytes. The clonotype originates from a girl less than two years old with a congenital heart defect. V is TRBV19 and J is TRBJ2-5; no definite D call. For the CDR3, the DNA is TGTGCCAGTAGTCGCCACAACCAAGAGACCCAGTACTTC. It is translated as CASSRHNQETQYF.